This TCR beta chain was retrieved from a study of T cell clones after liver transplantation. Trimming pared 11 bases from V and 5 bases from J, leaving 17 bases between. This CDR3 contains 13 residues. Germline CDR1 reads ENHRY; CDR2 reads SYGVKD. Measured with immunoSEQ multiplex PCR; TCRdb has only the in-frame clones, and not every one. In the table there are 95,000 to 110,000 clones, 82% of which are singletons. The source is a human donor who received a liver transplant. The V gene is TRBV10-3, the J gene TRBJ2-3; a possible D gene is TRBD2 (5 bases). The starting material was CD4+ T cells from blood, obtained before liver transplant. The CDR3 bases are TGTGCCGCTTCGGCGGCGGGTAGAGATACGCAGTATTTT. Its translation: CAASAAGRDTQYF.